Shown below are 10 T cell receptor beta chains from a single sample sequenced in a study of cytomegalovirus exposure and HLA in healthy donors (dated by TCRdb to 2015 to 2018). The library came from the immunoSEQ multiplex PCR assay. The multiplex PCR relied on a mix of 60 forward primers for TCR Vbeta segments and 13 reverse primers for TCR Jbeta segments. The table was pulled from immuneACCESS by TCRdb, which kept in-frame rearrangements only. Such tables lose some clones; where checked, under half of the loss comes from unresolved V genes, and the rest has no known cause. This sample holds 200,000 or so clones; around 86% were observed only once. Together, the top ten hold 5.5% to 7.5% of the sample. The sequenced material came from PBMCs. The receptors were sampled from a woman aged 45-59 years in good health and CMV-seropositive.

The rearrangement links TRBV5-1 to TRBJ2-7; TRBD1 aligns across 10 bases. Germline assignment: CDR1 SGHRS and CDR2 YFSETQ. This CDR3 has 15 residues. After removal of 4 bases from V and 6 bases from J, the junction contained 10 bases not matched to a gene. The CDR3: CASSPRDRGFGEQYF. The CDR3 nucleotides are TGCGCCAGCAGCCCCCGGGACAGGGGTTTCGGCGAGCAGTACTTC.

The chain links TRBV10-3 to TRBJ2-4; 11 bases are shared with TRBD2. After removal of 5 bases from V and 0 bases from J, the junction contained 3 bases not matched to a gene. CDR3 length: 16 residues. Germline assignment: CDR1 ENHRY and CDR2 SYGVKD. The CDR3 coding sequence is TGTGCCATCAGTCCCACTAGCGGGGGAGCCAAAAACATTCAGTACTTC. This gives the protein CAISPTSGGAKNIQYF.

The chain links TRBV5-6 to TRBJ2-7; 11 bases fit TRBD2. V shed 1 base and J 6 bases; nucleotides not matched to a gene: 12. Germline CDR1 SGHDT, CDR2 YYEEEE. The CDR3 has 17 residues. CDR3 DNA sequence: TGTGCCAGCAGCTTGCCCACTAGCGGGAGTAGAGGGAGCGAGCAGTACTTC. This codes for CASSLPTSGSRGSEQYF.

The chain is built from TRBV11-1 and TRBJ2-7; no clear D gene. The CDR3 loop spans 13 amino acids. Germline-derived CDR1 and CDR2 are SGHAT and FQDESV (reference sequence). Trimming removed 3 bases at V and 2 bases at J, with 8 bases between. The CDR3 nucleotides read TGTGCCAGCAGCTTTGGCAGGACCTACGAGCAGTACTTC. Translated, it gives CASSFGRTYEQYF. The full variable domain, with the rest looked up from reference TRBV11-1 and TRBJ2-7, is EAEVAQSPRYKITEKSQAVAFWCDPISGHATLYWYRQILGQGPELLVQFQDESVVDDSQLPKDRFSAERLKGVDSTLKIQPAELGDSAMYLCASSFGRTYEQYFGPGTRLTVT.

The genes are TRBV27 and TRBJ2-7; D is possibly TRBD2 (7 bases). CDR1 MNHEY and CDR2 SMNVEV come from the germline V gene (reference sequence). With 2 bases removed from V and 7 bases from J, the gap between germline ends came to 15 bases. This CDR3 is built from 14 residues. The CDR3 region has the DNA TGTGCCAGCAGTTTACTTGGGGGGGCGGGGGAGCAGTACTTC. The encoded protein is CASSLLGGAGEQYF.

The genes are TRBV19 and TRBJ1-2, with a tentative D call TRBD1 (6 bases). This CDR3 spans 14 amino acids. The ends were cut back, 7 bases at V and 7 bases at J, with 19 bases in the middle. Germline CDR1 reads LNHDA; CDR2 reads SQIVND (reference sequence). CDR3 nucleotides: TGTGCCAGTACCCAGGGGTATCTCGGCGTTGGCTACACCTTC. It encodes CASTQGYLGVGYTF.

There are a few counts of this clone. The CDR3 DNA is TGTGCCAGCAGTGAATTGAGGGGGACCTCTGGAAACACCATATATTTT. It encodes CASSELRGTSGNTIYF. This sequence joins TRBV6-1 and TRBJ1-3; possible D gene TRBD1, 6 bases. Germline loops: CDR1 MNHNS, CDR2 SASEGT. The CDR3 contains 16 residues. Between the trimmed V and J ends, which lost 2 bases and 0 bases, there was a span of 11 bases.

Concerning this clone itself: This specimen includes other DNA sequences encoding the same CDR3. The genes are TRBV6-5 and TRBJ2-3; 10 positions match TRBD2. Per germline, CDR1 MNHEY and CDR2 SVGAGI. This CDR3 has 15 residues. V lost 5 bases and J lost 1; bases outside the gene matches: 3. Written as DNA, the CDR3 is TGTGCCAGCAGTCGCCTAGCGGGGGGCACAGATACGCAGTATTTT. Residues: CASSRLAGGTDTQYF.

Here the CDR3 reads CASSLSGTSAETQYF. The CDR3 region has the DNA TGTGCCAGCAGCTTATCGGGGACTAGCGCCGAGACCCAGTACTTC. The chain carries TRBV7-2 and TRBJ2-5, with 10 bases lining up with TRBD2. The CDR3 runs to 15 residues. The V and J ends lost 2 bases and 5 bases, in that order; junction bases with no gene match: 5. The germline gives CDR1 SGHTA, CDR2 FQGNSA.

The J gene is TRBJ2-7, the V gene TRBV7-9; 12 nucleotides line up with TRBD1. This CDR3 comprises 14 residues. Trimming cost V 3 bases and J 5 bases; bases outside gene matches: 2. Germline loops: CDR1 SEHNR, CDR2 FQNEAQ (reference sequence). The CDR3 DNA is TGTGCCAGCAGCTTCGGGACAGGGGGCAACGAGCAGTACTTC. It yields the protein CASSFGTGGNEQYF.